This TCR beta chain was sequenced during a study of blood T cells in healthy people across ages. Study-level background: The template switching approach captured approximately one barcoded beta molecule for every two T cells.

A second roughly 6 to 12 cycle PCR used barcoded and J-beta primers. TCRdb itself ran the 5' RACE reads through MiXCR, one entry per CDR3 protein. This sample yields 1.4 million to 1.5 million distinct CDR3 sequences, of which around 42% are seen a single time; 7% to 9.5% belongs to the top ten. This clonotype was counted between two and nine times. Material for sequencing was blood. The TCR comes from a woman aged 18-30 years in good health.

This CDR3 reads CASSSPETGRRTQYF. For the CDR3, the DNA is TGCGCCAGCAGCTCACCCGAGACAGGACGAAGGACGCAGTATTTT. The rearrangement joins TRBV5-1 to TRBJ2-3; D perhaps matches TRBD1 (6 bases). The germline V gene encodes CDR1 SGHRS and CDR2 YFSETQ. V dropped 3 bases and J dropped 9 bases, with 20 bases sitting between them. The CDR3 is 15 residues long.